Listed below are T cell receptor beta chains from one sample, sequenced in a study of T cell responses to AZD1222 COVID-19 vaccine. TCRdb's copy holds only in-frame clones and misses some; the assay was immunoSEQ multiplex PCR. The data contain some 250,000 clones, approximately 94% of them seen just once; the ten biggest clones take up around 0.5%. This specimen consisted of peripheral blood, obtained 28 days after the second AZD1222 dose. The receptors were gathered from an adult who received the AZD1222 COVID-19 vaccine. Each CDR3 is given with its conserved first and last residue. A D gene is named only where the DNA matches it firmly. Some rows mark clone size as missing; the rest say once, few, many or name a class of expanded clone.

size: NA; length: 10; J: TRBJ1-5; D: NA; V: TRBV12-3/TRBV12-4; CDR3: CASRARPQHF; DNA: TGTGCCAGTCGGGCGCGGCCCCAGCATTTT
size: NA; length: 16; J: TRBJ2-2; D: TRBD1; V: TRBV18; CDR3: CASSPRGTGNTGELFF; DNA: TGTGCCAGCTCACCTCGTGGGACAGGGAACACCGGGGAGCTGTTTTTT
size: NA; length: 13; J: TRBJ2-5; D: NA; V: TRBV5-1; CDR3: CASSFGLQETQYF; DNA: TGCGCCAGCAGCTTCGGCCTTCAAGAGACCCAGTACTTC
size: NA; length: 18; J: TRBJ2-7; D: TRBD1; V: TRBV10-1; CDR3: CASSLPRDRDRDSYEQYF; DNA: TGCGCCAGCAGTCTGCCGAGAGATCGGGACAGGGACTCCTACGAGCAGTACTTC
size: NA; length: 13; J: TRBJ1-2; D: NA; V: TRBV4-3; CDR3: CASSPTENYGYTF; DNA: TGCGCCAGCAGCCCGACAGAGAACTATGGCTACACCTTC
size: NA; length: 12; J: TRBJ1-1; D: NA; V: TRBV2; CDR3: CASSQDGTEAFF; DNA: TGTGCCAGCAGTCAGGACGGTACTGAAGCTTTCTTT
size: NA; length: 16; J: TRBJ1-2; D: NA; V: TRBV3-1/TRBV3-2; CDR3: CASARTARISGYGYTF; DNA: TGTGCCAGCGCCAGGACAGCCCGGATTAGCGGCTATGGCTACACCTTC
size: NA; length: 13; J: TRBJ1-6; D: NA; V: TRBV28; CDR3: CASSGSYNSPLHF; DNA: TGTGCCAGCAGCGGCTCCTATAATTCACCCCTCCACTTT
size: NA; length: 14; J: TRBJ2-4; D: TRBD2; V: TRBV5-4; CDR3: CASSPSGIGDIQYF; DNA: TGTGCCAGCAGCCCTAGCGGGATTGGGGACATTCAGTACTTC
size: NA; length: 18; J: TRBJ2-1; D: TRBD2; V: TRBV15; CDR3: CATSRDRRRTSDHNEQFF; DNA: TGTGCCACCAGCAGAGACCGTCGTAGGACTAGCGACCACAATGAGCAGTTCTTC
size: NA; length: 14; J: TRBJ1-3; D: NA; V: TRBV28; CDR3: CASRSGGAADTIYF; DNA: TGTGCCAGCAGATCGGGGGGGGCGGCGGACACCATATATTTT
size: NA; length: 16; J: TRBJ2-1; D: TRBD1; V: TRBV7-6; CDR3: CASSLVGTGVYNEQFF; DNA: TGTGCCAGCAGCTTAGTAGGGACAGGGGTCTACAATGAGCAGTTCTTC
size: once; length: 13; J: TRBJ1-2; D: NA; V: TRBV6-2/TRBV6-3; CDR3: CASSYLQAGGYTF; DNA: TGTGCCAGCAGTTACCTCCAGGCGGGTGGCTACACCTTC
size: NA; length: 18; J: TRBJ2-7; D: TRBD1; V: TRBV19; CDR3: CATKSRDSKEGSAYEQYF; DNA: TGTGCCACTAAATCCCGGGACAGTAAAGAGGGGTCGGCCTACGAGCAGTACTTC
size: NA; length: 14; J: TRBJ1-3; D: NA; V: TRBV5-1; CDR3: CASSATGLENTIYF; DNA: TGCGCCAGCAGCGCCACAGGGTTGGAAAACACCATATATTTT
size: NA; length: 15; J: TRBJ2-1; D: TRBD1; V: TRBV7-8; CDR3: CASSRRQGTDNEQFF; DNA: TGTGCCAGCAGCCGGCGACAGGGGACAGACAATGAGCAGTTCTTC
size: once; length: 14; J: TRBJ1-1; D: NA; V: TRBV21-1; CDR3: CASSRHPQNTEAFF; DNA: TGTGCCAGCAGCAGGCACCCACAGAACACTGAAGCTTTCTTT
size: NA; length: 15; J: TRBJ2-7; D: TRBD1; V: TRBV7-8; CDR3: CASSPRRTGDYEQYF; DNA: TGTGCCAGCAGCCCCCGCCGCACAGGGGACTACGAGCAGTACTTC
size: NA; length: 15; J: TRBJ1-2; D: NA; V: TRBV30; CDR3: CAWSRGAGPFNGYTF; DNA: TGTGCCTGGAGTAGAGGGGCTGGCCCCTTTAATGGCTACACCTTC
size: NA; length: 13; J: TRBJ1-1; D: TRBD1; V: TRBV12-3/TRBV12-4; CDR3: CASAPAGGTEAFF; DNA: TGTGCCAGCGCCCCGGCAGGGGGCACTGAAGCTTTCTTT
size: once; length: 16; J: TRBJ2-7; D: TRBD2; V: TRBV30; CDR3: CAWSLAWREGLHEQYF; DNA: TGTGCCTGGAGTCTGGCTTGGCGGGAGGGCCTCCACGAGCAGTACTTC
size: NA; length: 15; J: TRBJ2-3; D: TRBD2; V: TRBV19; CDR3: CASKSGGRTTDTQYF; DNA: TGTGCCAGTAAGAGTGGCGGGAGGACAACAGATACGCAGTATTTT
size: NA; length: 11; J: TRBJ2-4; D: TRBD1; V: TRBV5-8; CDR3: CACTGVSIQYF; DNA: TGTGCATGTACAGGGGTGAGCATTCAGTACTTC
size: NA; length: 13; J: TRBJ2-2; D: NA; V: TRBV3-1/TRBV3-2; CDR3: CASTAGNTGELFF; DNA: TGTGCCAGCACTGCTGGTAACACCGGGGAGCTGTTTTTT
size: NA; length: 15; J: TRBJ1-2; D: TRBD1; V: TRBV28; CDR3: CASSFGQAIPYGYTF; DNA: TGTGCCAGCAGTTTCGGACAGGCAATTCCCTATGGCTACACCTTC
size: NA; length: 14; J: TRBJ1-5; D: TRBD1; V: TRBV28; CDR3: CASSPGGYHQPQHF; DNA: TGTGCCAGCAGTCCAGGGGGCTACCATCAGCCCCAGCATTTT
size: NA; length: 14; J: TRBJ1-2; D: TRBD1; V: TRBV5-1; CDR3: CASSLQGGDYGYTF; DNA: TGCGCCAGCAGCTTACAGGGGGGTGACTATGGCTACACCTTC
size: NA; length: 12; J: TRBJ1-4; D: NA; V: TRBV2; CDR3: CASRGVGGKLFF; DNA: TGTGCCAGCAGGGGAGTCGGTGGAAAACTGTTTTTT
size: NA; length: 15; J: TRBJ1-5; D: NA; V: TRBV7-2; CDR3: CASSLEGGVNQPQHF; DNA: TGTGCCAGCAGCTTAGAGGGCGGAGTCAATCAGCCCCAGCATTTT
size: NA; length: 14; J: TRBJ2-7; D: NA; V: TRBV6-5; CDR3: CASSYSSGSYEQYF; DNA: TGTGCCAGCAGTTACTCGAGCGGCTCCTACGAGCAGTACTTC
size: NA; length: 12; J: TRBJ1-6; D: NA; V: TRBV7-9; CDR3: CASSWPYSPLHF; DNA: TGTGCCAGCAGCTGGCCCTATTCACCCCTCCACTTT
size: NA; length: 15; J: TRBJ1-2; D: NA; V: TRBV7-2; CDR3: CASSLASTLNYGYTF; DNA: TGTGCCAGCAGCTTAGCCAGTACACTTAACTATGGCTACACCTTC
size: NA; length: 14; J: TRBJ2-5; D: TRBD2; V: TRBV28; CDR3: CASNLAGGQETQYF; DNA: TGTGCCAGCAACTTAGCGGGGGGGCAAGAGACCCAGTACTTC
size: NA; length: 14; J: TRBJ2-7; D: TRBD2; V: TRBV6-5; CDR3: CASRLRGALNEQYF; DNA: TGTGCCAGCCGTTTGCGGGGGGCGCTGAACGAGCAGTACTTC
size: NA; length: 12; J: TRBJ1-1; D: NA; V: TRBV7-9; CDR3: CASSSRETEAFF; DNA: TGTGCCAGCAGCTCGAGGGAAACTGAAGCTTTCTTT
size: NA; length: 14; J: TRBJ2-7; D: TRBD2; V: TRBV3-1/TRBV3-2; CDR3: CASTQLSGKNEQYF; DNA: TGTGCCAGCACCCAACTTAGCGGGAAAAACGAGCAGTACTTC
size: once; length: 13; J: TRBJ1-1; D: NA; V: TRBV7-3; CDR3: CASSLTRDTEAFF; DNA: TGTGCCAGCAGCTTAACCAGGGACACTGAAGCTTTCTTT
size: NA; length: 14; J: TRBJ1-2; D: NA; V: TRBV3-1/TRBV3-2; CDR3: CASSHGGESYGYTF; DNA: TGTGCCAGCAGTCACGGGGGGGAAAGCTATGGCTACACCTTC
size: NA; length: 16; J: TRBJ1-1; D: TRBD1; V: TRBV6-5; CDR3: CASSYLRDRGLGEAFF; DNA: TGTGCCAGCAGTTACCTCCGGGACAGGGGGCTGGGTGAAGCTTTCTTT
size: NA; length: 13; J: TRBJ2-7; D: NA; V: TRBV6-2/TRBV6-3; CDR3: CASSYRSSYEQYF; DNA: TGTGCCAGCAGTTACCGGTCCTCCTACGAGCAGTACTTC
size: NA; length: 13; J: TRBJ1-5; D: NA; V: TRBV18; CDR3: CASSPGGLGPQHF; DNA: TGTGCCAGCTCACCTGGTGGGTTAGGGCCCCAGCATTTT
size: NA; length: 13; J: TRBJ2-7; D: NA; V: TRBV5-1; CDR3: CASSVGPTYEQYF; DNA: TGCGCCAGCAGCGTGGGACCGACCTACGAGCAGTACTTC
size: few; length: 15; J: TRBJ2-7; D: TRBD2; V: TRBV14; CDR3: CASSPQGAGGPEQYF; DNA: TGTGCCAGCAGCCCTCAGGGAGCGGGAGGTCCCGAGCAGTACTTC
size: NA; length: 13; J: TRBJ1-1; D: NA; V: TRBV3-1/TRBV3-2; CDR3: CASSQRGGTEAFF; DNA: TGTGCCAGCAGCCAACGAGGGGGCACTGAAGCTTTCTTT
size: NA; length: 13; J: TRBJ2-5; D: NA; V: TRBV24-1; CDR3: CATSPQGKETQYF; DNA: TGTGCCACCAGTCCACAGGGAAAAGAGACCCAGTACTTC
size: once; length: 13; J: TRBJ2-7; D: NA; V: TRBV5-5; CDR3: CASSLSATYEQYF; DNA: TGTGCCAGCAGCTTGTCAGCCACCTACGAGCAGTACTTC